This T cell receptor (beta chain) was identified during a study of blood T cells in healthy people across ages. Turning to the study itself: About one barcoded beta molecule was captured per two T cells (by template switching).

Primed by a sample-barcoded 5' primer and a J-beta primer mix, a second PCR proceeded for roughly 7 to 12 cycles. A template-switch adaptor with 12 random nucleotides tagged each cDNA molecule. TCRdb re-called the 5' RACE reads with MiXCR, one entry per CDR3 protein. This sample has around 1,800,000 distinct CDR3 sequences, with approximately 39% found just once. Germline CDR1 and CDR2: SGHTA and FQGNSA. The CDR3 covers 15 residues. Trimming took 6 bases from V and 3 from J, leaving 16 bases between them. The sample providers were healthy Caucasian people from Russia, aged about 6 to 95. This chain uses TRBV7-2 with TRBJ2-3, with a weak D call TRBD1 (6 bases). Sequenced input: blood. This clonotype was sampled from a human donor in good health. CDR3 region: CASSLWGTKTDTQYF. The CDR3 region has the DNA TGTGCCAGCAGTCTATGGGGGACAAAAACAGATACGCAGTATTTT.